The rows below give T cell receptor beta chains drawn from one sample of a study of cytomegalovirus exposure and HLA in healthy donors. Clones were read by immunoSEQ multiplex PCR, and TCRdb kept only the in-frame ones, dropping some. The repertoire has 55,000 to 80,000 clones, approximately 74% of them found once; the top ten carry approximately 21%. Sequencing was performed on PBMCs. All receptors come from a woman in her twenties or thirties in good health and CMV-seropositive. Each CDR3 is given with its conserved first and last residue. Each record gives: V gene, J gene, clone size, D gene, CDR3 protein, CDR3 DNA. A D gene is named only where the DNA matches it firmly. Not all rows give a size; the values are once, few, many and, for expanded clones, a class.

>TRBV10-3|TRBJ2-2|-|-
CAISESTGNTGELFF
TGTGCCATCAGTGAGTCCACAGGGAACACCGGGGAGCTGTTTTTT
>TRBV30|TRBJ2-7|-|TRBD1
CAWSVTSGQNYEQYF
TGTGCCTGGAGTGTGACCTCGGGACAGAACTACGAGCAGTACTTC
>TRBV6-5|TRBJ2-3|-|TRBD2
CASGTSGQHTQYF
TGTGCCAGCGGGACTAGCGGGCAGCATACGCAGTATTTT
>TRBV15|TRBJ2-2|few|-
CATSREEGTGELFF
TGTGCCACCAGCAGAGAAGAGGGCACCGGGGAGCTGTTTTTT
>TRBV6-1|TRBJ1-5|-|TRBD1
CASGRQGFQPQHF
TGTGCCAGCGGGAGACAGGGGTTTCAGCCCCAGCATTTT
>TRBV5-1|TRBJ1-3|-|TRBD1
CASSEQQGLNTIYF
TGCGCCAGCAGCGAACAACAGGGGTTGAACACCATATATTTT
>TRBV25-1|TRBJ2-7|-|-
CASSESLGGGGSKQYF
TGTGCCAGCAGTGAATCCCTAGGGGGTGGGGGTTCAAAGCAGTACTTC
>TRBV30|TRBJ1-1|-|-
CAWSGTGSTEAFF
TGTGCCTGGAGCGGTACAGGGTCCACTGAAGCTTTCTTT
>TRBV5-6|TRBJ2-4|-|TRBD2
CASSRPPGLGVIQYF
TGTGCCAGCAGCCGACCTCCGGGACTAGGTGTCATTCAGTACTTC
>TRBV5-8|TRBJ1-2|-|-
CASSRGNNYGYTF
TGTGCCAGCAGCCGGGGGAATAACTATGGCTACACCTTC
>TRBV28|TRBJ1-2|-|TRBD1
CASISGQGRYGYTF
TGTGCCAGCATTTCGGGACAGGGCCGGTATGGCTACACCTTC
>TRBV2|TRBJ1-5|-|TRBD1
CASSRDSPSSQPQHF
TGTGCCAGCAGTAGGGACAGTCCCTCCAGTCAGCCCCAGCATTTT
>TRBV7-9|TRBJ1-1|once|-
CASRVIRSGYGPEAFF
TGTGCCAGCAGGGTGATCAGATCGGGATACGGCCCTGAAGCTTTCTTT
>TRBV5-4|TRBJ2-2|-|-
CASSLSSSTGELFF
TGTGCCAGCAGCCTTAGCTCGAGCACCGGGGAGCTGTTTTTT
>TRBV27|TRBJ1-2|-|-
CASSLKGGLYGYTF
TGTGCCAGCAGTTTGAAAGGGGGATTGTATGGCTACACCTTC
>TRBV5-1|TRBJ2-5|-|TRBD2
CASSLQPGLGTGETQYF
TGCGCCAGCAGCTTACAACCGGGACTAGGGACGGGGGAGACCCAGTACTTC
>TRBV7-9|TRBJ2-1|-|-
CASKVGGSYNEQFF
TGTGCCAGCAAAGTAGGGGGATCCTACAATGAGCAGTTCTTC
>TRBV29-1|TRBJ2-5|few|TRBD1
CSVAGTEGETQYF
TGCAGCGTTGCCGGGACAGAAGGGGAGACCCAGTACTTC
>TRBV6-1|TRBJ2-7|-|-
CASSPQSYEQYF
TGTGCCAGCAGTCCACAGTCCTACGAGCAGTACTTC
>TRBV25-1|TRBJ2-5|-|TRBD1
CASSGGQGDQETQYF
TGTGCCAGCAGTGGGGGACAGGGAGACCAAGAGACCCAGTACTTC
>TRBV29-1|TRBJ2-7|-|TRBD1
CSVEQDRGYEQYF
TGCAGCGTTGAACAGGACAGGGGCTACGAGCAGTACTTC
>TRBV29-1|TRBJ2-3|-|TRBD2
CSVGQTSGFTDTQYF
TGCAGCGTGGGGCAGACTAGCGGTTTCACAGATACGCAGTATTTT
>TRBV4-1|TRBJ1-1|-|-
CASSHPPGGPRGRNTEAFF
TGCGCCAGCAGCCATCCCCCGGGGGGGCCGAGGGGGAGGAACACTGAAGCTTTCTTT
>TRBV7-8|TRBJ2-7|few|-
CASSSGGTEQYF
TGTGCCAGCAGCTCAGGAGGGACCGAGCAGTACTTC
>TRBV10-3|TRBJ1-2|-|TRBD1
CAITGQPAGGYTF
TGTGCCATCACGGGACAGCCGGCCGGTGGCTACACCTTC
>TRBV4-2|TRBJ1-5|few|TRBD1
CASSQLLGDRNQPQHF
TGTGCCAGCAGCCAATTGCTTGGGGACAGAAATCAGCCCCAGCATTTT
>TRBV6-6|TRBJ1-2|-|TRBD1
CASSYLGQTNYGYTF
TGTGCCAGCAGTTACCTGGGACAGACTAACTATGGCTACACCTTC
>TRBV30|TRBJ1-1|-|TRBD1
CAWSALGQGTTEAFF
TGTGCCTGGAGTGCCTTGGGACAGGGGACCACTGAAGCTTTCTTT
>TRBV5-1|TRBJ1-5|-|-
CASSPGGNQPQHF
TGCGCCAGCAGCCCGGGGGGCAATCAGCCCCAGCATTTT
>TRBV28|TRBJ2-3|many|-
CAATGLSVTDTQYF
TGTGCCGCGACGGGACTTTCCGTCACAGATACGCAGTATTTT
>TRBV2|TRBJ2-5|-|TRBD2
CASSRLAGGAETQYF
TGTGCCAGCAGCCGACTAGCGGGAGGAGCTGAGACCCAGTACTTC
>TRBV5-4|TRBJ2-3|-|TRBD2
CASSSFTLAGALISTDTQYF
TGTGCCAGCAGCTCCTTCACTCTAGCGGGAGCCCTGATTAGCACAGATACGCAGTATTTT
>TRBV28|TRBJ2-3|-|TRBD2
CASSSQAGGGTDTQYF
TGTGCCAGCAGTTCGCAAGCGGGAGGGGGTACAGATACGCAGTATTTT
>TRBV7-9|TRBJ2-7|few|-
CASSFFGGITYEQYF
TGTGCCAGCAGCTTTTTCGGCGGGATAACCTACGAGCAGTACTTC
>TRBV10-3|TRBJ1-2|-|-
CAISGTGWRHYGYTF
TGTGCCATCAGTGGTACCGGCTGGAGGCACTATGGCTACACCTTC
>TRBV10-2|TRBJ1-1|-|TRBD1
CASSEPGQTNTEAFF
TGCGCCAGCAGTGAGCCGGGACAGACGAACACTGAAGCTTTCTTT
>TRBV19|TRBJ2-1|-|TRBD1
CASSIGQALNEQFF
TGTGCCAGTAGTATCGGACAGGCTCTTAATGAGCAGTTCTTC
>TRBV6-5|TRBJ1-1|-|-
CASSYSFLMNTEAFF
TGTGCCAGCAGTTACAGCTTTTTAATGAACACTGAAGCTTTCTTT
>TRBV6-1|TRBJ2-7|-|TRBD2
CASSDSGSPYEQYF
TGTGCCAGCAGTGATAGCGGGAGCCCCTACGAGCAGTACTTC
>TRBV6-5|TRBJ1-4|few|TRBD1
CASSSAGTGVEKLFF
TGTGCCAGCAGTTCCGCCGGGACAGGCGTGGAAAAACTGTTTTTT
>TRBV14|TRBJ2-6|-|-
CASSHSSGANVLTF
TGTGCCAGCAGCCATAGCTCTGGGGCCAACGTCCTGACTTTC
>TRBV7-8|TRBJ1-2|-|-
CASSLAELNYGYTF
TGTGCCAGCAGCTTAGCGGAGTTAAACTATGGCTACACCTTC
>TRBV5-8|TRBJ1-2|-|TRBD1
CASSLGQGLYGYTF
TGTGCCAGCAGCTTGGGACAGGGGCTCTATGGCTACACCTTC
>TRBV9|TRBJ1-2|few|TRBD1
CASSAQGVGYTF
TGTGCCAGCAGCGCGCAGGGGGTTGGCTACACCTTC
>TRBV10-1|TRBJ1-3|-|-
CASRTLTAGNTIYF
TGCGCCAGCCGGACTCTGACCGCCGGAAACACCATATATTTT